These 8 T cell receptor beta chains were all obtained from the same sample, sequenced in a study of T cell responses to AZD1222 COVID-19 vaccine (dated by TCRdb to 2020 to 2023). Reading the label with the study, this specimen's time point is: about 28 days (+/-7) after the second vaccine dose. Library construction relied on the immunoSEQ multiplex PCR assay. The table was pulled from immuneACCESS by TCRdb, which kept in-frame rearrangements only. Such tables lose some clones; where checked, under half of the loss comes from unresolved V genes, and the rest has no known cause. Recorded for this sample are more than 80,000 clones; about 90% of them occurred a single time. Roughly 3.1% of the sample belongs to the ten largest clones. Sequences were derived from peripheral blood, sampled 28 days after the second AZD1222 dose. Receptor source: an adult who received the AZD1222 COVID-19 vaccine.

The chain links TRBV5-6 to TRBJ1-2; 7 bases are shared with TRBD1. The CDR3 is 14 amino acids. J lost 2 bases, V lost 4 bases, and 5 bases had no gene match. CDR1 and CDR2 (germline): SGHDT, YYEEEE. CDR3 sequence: CASSLWDRNYGYTF. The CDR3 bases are TGTGCCAGCAGCCTATGGGACAGAAACTATGGCTACACCTTC.

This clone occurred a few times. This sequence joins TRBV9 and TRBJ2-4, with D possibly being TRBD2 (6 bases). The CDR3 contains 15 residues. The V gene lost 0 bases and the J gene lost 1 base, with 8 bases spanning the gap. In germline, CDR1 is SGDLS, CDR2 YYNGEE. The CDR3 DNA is TGTGCCAGCAGCGTAGGTGGGGGGGCCAAAAACATTCAGTACTTC. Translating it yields CASSVGGGAKNIQYF.

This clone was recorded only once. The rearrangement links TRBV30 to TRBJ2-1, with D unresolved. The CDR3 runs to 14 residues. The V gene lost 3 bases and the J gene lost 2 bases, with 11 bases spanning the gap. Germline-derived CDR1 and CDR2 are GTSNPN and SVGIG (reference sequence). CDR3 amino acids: CAWRDLGAYNEQFF. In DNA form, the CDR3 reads TGTGCCTGGAGAGACCTGGGCGCCTACAATGAGCAGTTCTTC.

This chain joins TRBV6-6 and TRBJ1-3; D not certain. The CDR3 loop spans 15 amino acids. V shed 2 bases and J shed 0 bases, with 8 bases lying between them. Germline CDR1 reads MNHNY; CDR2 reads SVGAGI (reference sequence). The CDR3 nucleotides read TGTGCCAGCAGTTACGGGTTACTCTCTGGAAACACCATATATTTT. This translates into CASSYGLLSGNTIYF.

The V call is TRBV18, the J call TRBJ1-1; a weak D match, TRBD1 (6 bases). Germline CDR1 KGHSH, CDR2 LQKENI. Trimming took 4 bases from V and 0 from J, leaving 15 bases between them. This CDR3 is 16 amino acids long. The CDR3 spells CASSQAPGVLNTEAFF. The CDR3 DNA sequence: TGTGCCAGCTCACAAGCCCCAGGGGTCTTGAACACTGAAGCTTTCTTT. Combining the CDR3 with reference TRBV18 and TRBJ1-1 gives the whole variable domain NAGVMQNPRHLVRRRGQEARLRCSPMKGHSHVYWYRQLPEEGLKFMVYLQKENIIDESGMPKERFSAEFPKEGPSILRIQQVVRGDSAAYFCASSQAPGVLNTEAFFGQGTRLTVV.

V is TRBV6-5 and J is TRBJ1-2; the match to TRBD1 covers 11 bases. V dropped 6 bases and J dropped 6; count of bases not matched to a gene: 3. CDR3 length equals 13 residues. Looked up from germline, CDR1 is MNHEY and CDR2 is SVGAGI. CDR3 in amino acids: CASRDRGRNGYTF. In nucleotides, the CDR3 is TGTGCCAGCAGGGACAGGGGGCGTAATGGCTACACCTTC.

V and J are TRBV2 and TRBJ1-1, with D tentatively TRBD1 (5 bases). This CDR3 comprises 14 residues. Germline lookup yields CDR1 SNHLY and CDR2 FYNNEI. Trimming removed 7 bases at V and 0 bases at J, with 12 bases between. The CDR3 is CASKDRVMNTEAFF. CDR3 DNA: TGTGCCAGCAAAGACAGAGTCATGAACACTGAAGCTTTCTTT.

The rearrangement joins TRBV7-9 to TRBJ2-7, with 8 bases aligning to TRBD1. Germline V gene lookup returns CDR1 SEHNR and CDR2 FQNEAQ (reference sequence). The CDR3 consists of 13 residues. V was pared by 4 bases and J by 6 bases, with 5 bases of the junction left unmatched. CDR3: CASSSTGVGEQYF. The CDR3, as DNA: TGTGCCAGCAGCTCGACAGGGGTCGGCGAGCAGTACTTC. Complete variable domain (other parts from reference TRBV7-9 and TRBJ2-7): DTGVSQNPRHKITKRGQNVTFRCDPISEHNRLYWYRQTLGQGPEFLTYFQNEAQLEKSRLLSDRFSAERPKGSFSTLEIQRTEQGDSAMYLCASSSTGVGEQYFGPGTRLTVT.